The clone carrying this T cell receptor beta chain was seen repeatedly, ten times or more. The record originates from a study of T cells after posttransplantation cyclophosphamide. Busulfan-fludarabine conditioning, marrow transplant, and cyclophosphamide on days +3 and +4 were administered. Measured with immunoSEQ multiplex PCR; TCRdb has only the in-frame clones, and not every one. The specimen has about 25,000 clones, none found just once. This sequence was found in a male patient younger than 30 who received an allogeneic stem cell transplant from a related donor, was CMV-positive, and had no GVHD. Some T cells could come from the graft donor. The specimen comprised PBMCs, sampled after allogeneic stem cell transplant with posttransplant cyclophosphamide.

The CDR3 protein is CARAGRENTEAFF. For the CDR3, the DNA is TGCGCCAGGGCAGGGAGGGAGAACACTGAAGCTTTCTTT. The chain couples TRBV5-1 to TRBJ1-1; tentatively, D is TRBD1 (5 bases). Germline CDR1 reads SGHRS; CDR2 reads YFSETQ. The CDR3 contains 13 residues. Trimming left V 8 bases short and J 1 base short, with 12 bases between.